The 21 T cell receptor beta chains listed next were all sequenced from one sample in a study. Using its own MiXCR run on the 5' RACE reads, TCRdb lists one record per CDR3 protein. The data hold about 61,000 distinct CDR3 sequences, with approximately 31% observed a single time. Material: tumor-infiltrating naive CD4+ T cells sorted from the breast tumor. Subset of the sample: naive CD4+ T cells, CD4+CD45RA+CD25-. All receptors come from a female donor with breast cancer.

In the case of this clonotype: At one end the junction does not follow the germline gene, possibly because of a read error. The chain has TRBV5-5 and TRBJ2-4; D is uncertain. Per germline, CDR1 SGHKS and CDR2 YYEKEE (reference sequence). The CDR3 extends over 14 amino acids. As DNA, the CDR3 is TGTACCAGCAGCTTGGAACTAGCCAAAAACATTCAGTACTTC. This codes for CTSSLELAKNIQYF.

The chain is built from TRBV7-2 and TRBJ2-1, with 11 bases fitting TRBD2. The ends lost 4 bases at V and 9 bases at J; junction bases unmatched: 5. CDR3 length equals 14 residues. CDR1 and CDR2 from the germline V gene are SGHTA and FQGNSA. The DNA for the CDR3 is TGTACCAGCAGCTATAGCGGGAGGGGGGGTGAGCAGTTCTTC. It encodes CTSSYSGRGGEQFF.

V usage is TRBV20-1 and J usage is TRBJ1-1; maybe TRBD1 (6 bases). V lost 0 bases and J lost 7, with 15 bases in between. Germline CDR1 reads DFQATT; CDR2 reads SNEGSKA (reference sequence). CDR3 length: 14 residues. The CDR3 nucleotides read TGCAGTGCTAGAGATATGGGACAACAAGATGAAGCTTTCTTT. This translates into CSARDMGQQDEAFF.

This clonotype was seen a handful of times. The rearrangement links TRBV9 to TRBJ2-5; TRBD2 agrees at 11 bases. The CDR3 runs 15 residues. From germline, CDR1 is SGDLS and CDR2 YYNGEE. The V and J ends lost 4 bases and 3 bases, in that order; junction bases with no gene match: 5. As DNA, the CDR3 is TGTGCCAGCAGCCCGAGACTAGCGGGAAAAGAGACCCAGTACTTC. It translates to CASSPRLAGKETQYF.

Concerning this clonotype: A single base separates this from a much larger clone, so it may be a read error. The chain combines TRBV27 with TRBJ2-7, with D perhaps TRBD1 or TRBD2 (5 bases each). The V gene's germline CDR1 is MNHEY and CDR2 SMNVEV (reference sequence). The CDR3 loop spans 15 amino acids. The CDR3, as DNA: TGTGCCGGCAGTTTATTCGCAGGGAGCTCCTACGAGCAGTACTTC. It yields the protein CAGSLFAGSSYEQYF.

The chain uses TRBV12-3 or TRBV12-4 and TRBJ2-1; D ambiguous. This CDR3 has 13 amino acids. The ends were cut back, 3 bases at V and 4 bases at J, with 7 bases in the middle. As DNA, the CDR3 is TGTGCCAGCAGTTTGGTTAGGTACAATGAGCAGTTCTTC. This sequence encodes CASSLVRYNEQFF.

This clonotype was seen a handful of times. The V and J genes are TRBV9 and TRBJ1-1, with D uncertain. V was cut by 4 bases and J by 7 bases, with 11 bases left in between. The CDR3 runs 12 residues. Germline V CDR1 and CDR2: SGDLS, YYNGEE. Here the CDR3 DNA reads TGTGCCAGCAGCCCCTTTCGGGGTGAAGCTTTCTTT. Protein sequence: CASSPFRGEAFF.

This chain uses TRBV9 with TRBJ2-3; perhaps TRBD1 as D (5 bases). Trimming took 3 bases from V and 0 from J, leaving 17 bases between them. Germline V lookup: CDR1 SGDLS, CDR2 YYNGEE. The CDR3 is made up of 17 amino acids. CDR3 region: CASSARIRAASTDTQYF. The CDR3 nucleotides read TGTGCCAGCAGCGCCAGGATCAGGGCGGCGAGCACAGATACGCAGTATTTT.

The rearrangement links TRBV11-3 to TRBJ2-1; 8 bases map to TRBD2. CDR3 length: 17 amino acids. J lost 0 bases, V lost 5 bases, and 9 bases had no gene match. In germline, CDR1 is SGHNT, CDR2 YENEEA. CDR3 DNA sequence: TGTGCCAGCAGCCCAGCGGGAGCTCTTAGCTCCTACAATGAGCAGTTCTTC. Its protein product is CASSPAGALSSYNEQFF.

The chain has TRBV15 and TRBJ2-7, with 7 positions matching TRBD2. Trimming cost V 0 bases and J 6 bases; bases outside gene matches: 8. CDR1 and CDR2 (germline): LNHNV, YYDKDF (reference sequence). CDR3 length equals 15 residues. The CDR3: CATSRDSRGDLEQYF. DNA of the CDR3: TGTGCCACCAGCAGAGATAGTCGGGGGGATCTCGAGCAGTACTTC.

This clonotype occurred once. A read error may explain this, as a much larger clone is one base away. Since the CDR3 does not end with the conserved phenylalanine or tryptophan, this likely comes from a read error. The chain uses TRBV20-1 and TRBJ2-3; 13 nucleotides agree with TRBD2. The germline gives CDR1 DFQATT, CDR2 SNEGSKA (reference sequence). CDR3 length: 18 amino acids. J gave up 5 bases and V 3 bases, and 14 bases lay outside the gene matches. The CDR3 loop is CSASGFGTSGRAGDTQYL. CDR3 DNA: TGCAGTGCTAGCGGCTTCGGTACTAGCGGGAGGGCCGGAGATACGCAGTATCTT.

This clonotype was detected only once. The rearrangement links TRBV7-2 to TRBJ2-1; D uncertain. From germline, CDR1 is SGHTA and CDR2 FQGNSA. V was clipped by 1 base and J by 2 bases, with 12 bases between them. The CDR3 has 16 amino acids. The chain's CDR3 is CASSLDISSPYNEQFF. In DNA form, the CDR3 reads TGTGCCAGCAGCTTAGATATTAGCAGCCCCTACAATGAGCAGTTCTTC. Combining the CDR3 with reference TRBV7-2 and TRBJ2-1 gives the whole variable domain GAGVSQSPSNKVTEKGKDVELRCDPISGHTALYWYRQSLGQGLEFLIYFQGNSAPDKSGLPSDRFSAERTGGSVSTLTIQRTQQEDSAVYLCASSLDISSPYNEQFFGPGTRLTVL.

This clonotype has only a few counts. The chain links TRBV6-1 to TRBJ1-2, with a tentative D call TRBD1 (6 bases). Germline lookup yields CDR1 MNHNS and CDR2 SASEGT. The V gene lost 0 bases and the J gene lost 4 bases, with 12 bases spanning the gap. The CDR3 has 15 residues. The CDR3 sequence: CASSEARGDLYGYTF. The CDR3 coding sequence is TGTGCCAGCAGTGAAGCCAGGGGAGACCTCTATGGCTACACCTTC.

The V call is TRBV12-3 or TRBV12-4, the J call TRBJ1-4; D call uncertain. Trimming took 1 base from V and 6 from J, leaving 6 bases between them. The CDR3 runs to 13 residues. The CDR3 coding sequence is TGTGCCAGCAGTTTAGGGTACGATGAAAAACTGTTTTTT. It is translated as CASSLGYDEKLFF.

This clonotype was counted once. With a much larger clone just one base away, this may be a read error. Given the absence of the conserved phenylalanine or tryptophan at the CDR3 end, a read error is likely. The rearrangement links TRBV5-1 to TRBJ1-1; D may be TRBD1 (6 bases). Germline V gives CDR1 SGHRS, CDR2 YFSETQ. With 3 bases removed from V and 4 bases from J, the gap between germline ends came to 19 bases. The CDR3 is 16 residues long. In DNA, the CDR3 is TGCGCCAGCAGCTCCTCTGGCCGGGGGGCGCGCACTGAAGCTTTCTCT. Translating it yields CASSSSGRGARTEAFS.

The chain combines TRBV14 with TRBJ1-5; D is possibly TRBD1 (5 bases). Germline CDR1 and CDR2: SGHDN and FVKESK. This CDR3 contains 15 residues. Trimming removed 0 bases from V and 7 bases from J, with 13 bases in between. CDR3 nucleotides: TGTGCCAGCAGCCAAGATCTTGAGGGGAAACAGCCCCAGCATTTT. It is translated as CASSQDLEGKQPQHF.

This chain links TRBV2 with TRBJ1-2; D is ambiguous. Trimming pared 2 bases from V and 2 bases from J, leaving 6 bases between. CDR3 length: 13 amino acids. CDR1 is SNHLY and CDR2 is FYNNEI in the germline V gene. CDR3 nucleotide sequence: TGTGCCAGCAGTGAATTTCAGAACTATGGCTACACCTTC. This gives the protein CASSEFQNYGYTF.

This clonotype was detected many times. The genes are TRBV13 and TRBJ1-4; D is undetermined. This CDR3 has 12 residues. CDR1 is PRHDT and CDR2 is FYEKMQ in the germline V gene (reference sequence). Trimming took 3 bases from V and 8 from J, leaving 7 bases between them. The CDR3 DNA follows: TGTGCCAGCAGCTTCCCGGGGGAAAAACTGTTTTTT. Residues: CASSFPGEKLFF.

This clonotype occurred a few times. At one end, the junction sequence differs from germline, possibly due to a read error. The chain links TRBV12-3 or TRBV12-4 to TRBJ1-3, with TRBD1 as a possible D gene (6 bases). The CDR3 covers 13 residues. CDR3 DNA sequence: TGTGCCAGCAGTTTAAAGGGACACGGGGAGTCAGGTTTT. Its translation: CASSLKGHGESGF.

V gene TRBV5-1 combines with J gene TRBJ2-5; 7 bases align to TRBD1. CDR1 is SGHRS and CDR2 is YFSETQ in the germline V gene. Trimming cost V 7 bases and J 5 bases; bases outside gene matches: 14. The CDR3 has 15 residues. The CDR3 loop reads CASQGNRGMRETQYF. As DNA, the CDR3 is TGCGCCAGCCAAGGAAACAGGGGTATGAGGGAGACCCAGTACTTC.

The rearrangement joins TRBV11-2 to TRBJ2-1; 7 nucleotides match TRBD2. With V trimmed by 0 bases and J by 0 bases, 8 bases remained unmatched. This CDR3 has 18 amino acids. Germline CDR1 and CDR2: SGHAT and FQNNGV. CDR3 sequence (DNA): TGTGCCAGCAGCTTAGACCTCAGCGGGGTCGGCTCCTACAATGAGCAGTTCTTC. It codes for CASSLDLSGVGSYNEQFF.